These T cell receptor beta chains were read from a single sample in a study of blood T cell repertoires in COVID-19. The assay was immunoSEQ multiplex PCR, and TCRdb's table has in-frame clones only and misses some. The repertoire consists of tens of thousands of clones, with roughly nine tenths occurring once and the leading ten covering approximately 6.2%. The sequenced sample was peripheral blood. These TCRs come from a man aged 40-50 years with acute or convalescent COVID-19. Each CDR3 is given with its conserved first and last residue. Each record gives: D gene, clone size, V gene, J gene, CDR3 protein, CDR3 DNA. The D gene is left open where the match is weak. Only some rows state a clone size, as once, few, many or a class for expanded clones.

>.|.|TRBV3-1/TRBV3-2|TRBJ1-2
CASSRSGAYGYTF
TGTGCCAGCAGCCGTAGCGGTGCCTATGGCTACACCTTC
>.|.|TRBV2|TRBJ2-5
CASSDRDQETQYF
TGTGCCAGCAGTGACCGGGACCAAGAGACCCAGTACTTC
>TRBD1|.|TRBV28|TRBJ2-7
CASLATGSSEQYF
TGTGCCAGCCTCGCGACAGGGTCCAGCGAGCAGTACTTC
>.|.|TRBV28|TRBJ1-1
CASSFRSEAFF
TGTGCCAGCAGTTTTAGGAGTGAAGCTTTCTTT
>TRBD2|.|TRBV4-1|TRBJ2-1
CASSQSAASGTVNEQFF
TGCGCCAGCAGCCAATCAGCGGCTAGCGGGACCGTCAATGAGCAGTTCTTC
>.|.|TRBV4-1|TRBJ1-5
CASSQAQGPNQPQHF
TGCGCCAGCAGCCAAGCACAGGGACCCAATCAGCCCCAGCATTTT
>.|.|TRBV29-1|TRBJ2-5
CSASRGQETQYF
TGCAGCGCGAGTCGGGGACAAGAGACCCAGTACTTC
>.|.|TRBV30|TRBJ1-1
CALSREGQMNTEAFF
TGTGCCTTATCTCGGGAAGGACAGATGAACACTGAAGCTTTCTTT
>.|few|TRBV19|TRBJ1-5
CASSIGYQSNQPQHF
TGTGCCAGTAGTATAGGATATCAGAGCAATCAGCCCCAGCATTTT
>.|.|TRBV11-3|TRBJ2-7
CASSLGTGFYEQYF
TGTGCCAGCAGCTTAGGGACGGGATTCTACGAGCAGTACTTC
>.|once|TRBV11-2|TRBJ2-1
CASSLMTGSYNEQFF
TGTGCCAGCAGCTTAATGACGGGATCCTACAATGAGCAGTTCTTC
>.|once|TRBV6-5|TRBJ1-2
CASSPDSYGYTF
TGTGCCAGCAGTCCGGACAGCTATGGCTACACCTTC
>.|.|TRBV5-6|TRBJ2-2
CASSSQGGPNTGELFF
TGTGCCAGCAGCTCGCAGGGGGGCCCGAACACCGGGGAGCTGTTTTTT